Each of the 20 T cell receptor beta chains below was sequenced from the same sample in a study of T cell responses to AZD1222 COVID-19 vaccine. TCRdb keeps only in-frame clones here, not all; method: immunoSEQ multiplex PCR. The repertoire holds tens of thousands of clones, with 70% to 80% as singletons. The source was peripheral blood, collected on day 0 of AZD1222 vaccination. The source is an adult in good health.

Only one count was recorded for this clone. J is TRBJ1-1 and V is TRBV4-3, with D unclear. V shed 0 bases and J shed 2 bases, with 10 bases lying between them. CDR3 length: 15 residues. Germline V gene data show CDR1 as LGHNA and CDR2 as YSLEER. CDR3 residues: CASSQDNLGNTEAFF. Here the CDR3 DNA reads TGCGCCAGCAGCCAAGATAATCTGGGCAACACTGAAGCTTTCTTT.

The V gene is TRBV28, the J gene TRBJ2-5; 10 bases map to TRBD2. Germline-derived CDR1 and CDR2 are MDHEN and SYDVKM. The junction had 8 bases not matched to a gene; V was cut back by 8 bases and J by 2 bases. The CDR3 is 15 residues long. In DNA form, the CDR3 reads TGTGCCAGCTCCGATCCGGGACTAGCGCAAGAGACCCAGTACTTC. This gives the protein CASSDPGLAQETQYF. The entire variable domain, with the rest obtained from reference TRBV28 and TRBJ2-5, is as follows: DVKVTQSSRYLVKRTGEKVFLECVQDMDHENMFWYRQDPGLGLRLIYFSYDVKMKEKGDIPEGYSVSREKKERFSLILESASTNQTSMYLCASSDPGLAQETQYFGPGTRLLVL.

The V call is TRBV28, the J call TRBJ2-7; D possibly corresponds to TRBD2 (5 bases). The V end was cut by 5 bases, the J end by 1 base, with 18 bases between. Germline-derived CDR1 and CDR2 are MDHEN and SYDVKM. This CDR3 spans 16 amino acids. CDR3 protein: CASSGVGGLRSYEQYF. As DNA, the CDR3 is TGTGCCAGCAGTGGGGTTGGAGGATTGAGATCCTACGAGCAGTACTTC.

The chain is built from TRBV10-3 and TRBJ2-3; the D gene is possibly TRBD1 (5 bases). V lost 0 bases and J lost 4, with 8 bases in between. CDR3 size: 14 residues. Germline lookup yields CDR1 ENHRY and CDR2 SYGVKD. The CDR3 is CAISESTDSDTQYF. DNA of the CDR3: TGTGCCATCAGTGAGTCGACAGACTCAGATACGCAGTATTTT.

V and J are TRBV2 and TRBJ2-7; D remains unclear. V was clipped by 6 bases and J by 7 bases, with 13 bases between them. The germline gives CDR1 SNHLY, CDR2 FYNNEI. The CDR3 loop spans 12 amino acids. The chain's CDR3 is CASRPSGQEQYF. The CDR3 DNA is TGTGCCAGCAGACCTTCGGGTCAAGAGCAGTACTTC.

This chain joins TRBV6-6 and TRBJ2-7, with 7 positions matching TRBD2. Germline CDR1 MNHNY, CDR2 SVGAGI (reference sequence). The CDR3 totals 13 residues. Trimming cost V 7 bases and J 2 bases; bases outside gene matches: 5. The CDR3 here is CASNREEAYEQYF. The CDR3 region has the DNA TGTGCCAGCAACCGGGAGGAAGCCTACGAGCAGTACTTC.

The CDR3 loop reads CASGLGQGSAFF. In DNA, the CDR3 is TGTGCTAGTGGCCTCGGACAGGGGAGTGCTTTCTTT. The rearrangement joins TRBV12-5 to TRBJ1-1; 9 bases fit TRBD1. Germline loops: CDR1 LGHNT, CDR2 FRNRAP. The CDR3 extends over 12 amino acids. The ends lost 6 bases at V and 11 bases at J; junction bases unmatched: 7.

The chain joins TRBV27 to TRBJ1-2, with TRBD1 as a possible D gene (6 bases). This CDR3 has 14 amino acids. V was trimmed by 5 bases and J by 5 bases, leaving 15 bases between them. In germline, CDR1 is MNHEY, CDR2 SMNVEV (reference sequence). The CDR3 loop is CASSIRDTGYGYTF. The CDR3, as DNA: TGTGCCAGCAGTATTCGGGACACCGGATATGGCTACACCTTC.

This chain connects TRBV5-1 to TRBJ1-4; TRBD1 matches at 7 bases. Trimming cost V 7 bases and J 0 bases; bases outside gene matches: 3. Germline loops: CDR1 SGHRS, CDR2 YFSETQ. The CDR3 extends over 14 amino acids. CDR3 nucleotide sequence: TGCGCCAGCGCCAGGGGGGCAACTAATGAAAAACTGTTTTTT. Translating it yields CASARGATNEKLFF.

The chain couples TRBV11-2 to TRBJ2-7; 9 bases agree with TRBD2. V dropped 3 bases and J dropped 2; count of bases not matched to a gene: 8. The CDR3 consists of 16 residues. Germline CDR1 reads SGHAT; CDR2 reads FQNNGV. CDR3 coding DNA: TGTGCCAGCAGCTTCCAACTAGCGGGTGGGACCTACGAGCAGTACTTC. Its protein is CASSFQLAGGTYEQYF.

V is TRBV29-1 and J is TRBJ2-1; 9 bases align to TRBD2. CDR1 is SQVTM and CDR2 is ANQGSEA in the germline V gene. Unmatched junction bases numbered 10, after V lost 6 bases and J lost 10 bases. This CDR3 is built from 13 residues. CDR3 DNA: TGCAGCGTCGATAGCGGGAGCTATGGGGAGCAGTTCTTC. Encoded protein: CSVDSGSYGEQFF.

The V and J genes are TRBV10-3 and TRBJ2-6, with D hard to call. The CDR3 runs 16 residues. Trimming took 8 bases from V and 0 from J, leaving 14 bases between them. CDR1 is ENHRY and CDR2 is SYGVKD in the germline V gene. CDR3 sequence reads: CAIGKAASSGANVLTF. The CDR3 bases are TGTGCCATCGGTAAGGCGGCCTCCTCTGGGGCCAACGTCCTGACTTTC.

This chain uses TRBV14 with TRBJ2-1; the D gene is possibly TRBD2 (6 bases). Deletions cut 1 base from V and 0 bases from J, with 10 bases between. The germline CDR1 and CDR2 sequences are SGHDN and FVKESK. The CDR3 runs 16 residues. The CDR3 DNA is TGTGCCAGCAGCCAAGGCCGGGAGCACTCCTACAATGAGCAGTTCTTC. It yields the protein CASSQGREHSYNEQFF.

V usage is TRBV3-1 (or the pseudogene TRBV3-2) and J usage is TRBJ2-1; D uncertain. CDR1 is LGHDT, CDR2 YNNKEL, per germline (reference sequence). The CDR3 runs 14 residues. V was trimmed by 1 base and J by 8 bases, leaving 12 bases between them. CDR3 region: CASSQVSGGDEQFF. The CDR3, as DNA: TGTGCCAGCAGCCAAGTCTCGGGTGGGGATGAGCAGTTCTTC.

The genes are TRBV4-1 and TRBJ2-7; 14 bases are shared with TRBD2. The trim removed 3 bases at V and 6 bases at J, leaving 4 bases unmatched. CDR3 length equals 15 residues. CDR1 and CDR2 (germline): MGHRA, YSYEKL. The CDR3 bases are TGCGCCAGCAGCCAGGGGACTAGCGGGAGAGGCGAGCAGTACTTC. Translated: CASSQGTSGRGEQYF.

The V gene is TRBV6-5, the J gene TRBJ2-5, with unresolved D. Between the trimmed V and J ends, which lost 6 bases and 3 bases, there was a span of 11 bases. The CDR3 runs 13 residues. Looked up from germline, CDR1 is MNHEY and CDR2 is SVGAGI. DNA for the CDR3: TGTGCCAGCAGCATCGGTTGGAAAGAGACCCAGTACTTC. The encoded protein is CASSIGWKETQYF.

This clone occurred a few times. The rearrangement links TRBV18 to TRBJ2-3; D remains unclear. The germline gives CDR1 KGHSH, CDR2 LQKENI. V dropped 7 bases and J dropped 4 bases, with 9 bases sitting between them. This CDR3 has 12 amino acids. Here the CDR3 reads CASLTTPDTQYF. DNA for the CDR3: TGTGCCAGCTTAACGACCCCAGATACGCAGTATTTT.

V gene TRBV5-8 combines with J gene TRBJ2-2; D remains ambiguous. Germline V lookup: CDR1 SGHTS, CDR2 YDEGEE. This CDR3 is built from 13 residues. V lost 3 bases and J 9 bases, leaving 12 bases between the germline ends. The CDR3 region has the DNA TGTGCCAGCAGCTCTCAAACGGCGCGGGAGCTGTTTTTT. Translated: CASSSQTARELFF.

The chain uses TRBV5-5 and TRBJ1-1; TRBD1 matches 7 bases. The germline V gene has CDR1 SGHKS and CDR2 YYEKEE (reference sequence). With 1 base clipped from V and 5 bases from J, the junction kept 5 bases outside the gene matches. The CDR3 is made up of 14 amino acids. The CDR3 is CASSLNRGVTEAFF. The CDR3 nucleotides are TGTGCCAGCAGCTTGAACAGGGGTGTTACTGAAGCTTTCTTT.

CDR3: CASSQTRQGSYNSPLHF. CDR3 in DNA: TGTGCCAGCTCACAAACCCGACAGGGCTCCTATAATTCACCCCTCCACTTT. This chain links TRBV18 with TRBJ1-6, with 7 bases matching TRBD1. CDR1 and CDR2 from the germline V gene are KGHSH and LQKENI. With 4 bases clipped from V and 0 bases from J, the junction kept 6 bases outside the gene matches. The CDR3 has 17 residues.